The 20 T cell receptor beta chains listed next were all sequenced from one sample in a study of cytomegalovirus exposure and HLA in healthy donors. The PCR used 60 Vbeta and 13 Jbeta primers. Assay: immunoSEQ multiplex PCR; the TCRdb copy retains only in-frame clones and omits some. Of about 180,000 clones listed, over 75% were seen once; the top ten hold over 2%. Source material: PBMCs. These TCRs come from a man between 60 and 70 years old in good health and CMV-seronegative.

This clone showed up just once. The rearrangement joins TRBV7-2 to TRBJ1-1; 9 bases are a match to TRBD1. V gave up 6 bases and J gave up 1 base; unmatched junction bases: 9. In germline, CDR1 is SGHTA, CDR2 FQGNSA. The CDR3 consists of 16 residues. The CDR3 sequence is CASRPQTGGGNTEAFF. In nucleotides, the CDR3 is TGTGCCAGCAGGCCCCAGACAGGGGGTGGGAACACTGAAGCTTTCTTT.

The rearrangement uses TRBV5-1 and TRBJ2-3; TRBD2 matches at 9 bases. V shed 1 base and J 5 bases; nucleotides not matched to a gene: 14. CDR1 and CDR2 (germline): SGHRS, YFSETQ. The CDR3 is made up of 18 amino acids. CDR3 sequence: CASSLTWKRGADVDTQYF. CDR3 DNA: TGCGCCAGCAGCTTGACCTGGAAGCGGGGGGCGGACGTAGATACGCAGTATTTT.

The V gene is TRBV19, the J gene TRBJ1-1; perhaps TRBD1 as D (6 bases). The CDR3 has 15 residues. Germline CDR1 is LNHDA and CDR2 is SQIVND (reference sequence). Trimming removed 6 bases at V and 0 bases at J, with 14 bases between. DNA of the CDR3: TGTGCCAGTAGGTACAGGGACGAGATGAACACTGAAGCTTTCTTT. This gives the protein CASRYRDEMNTEAFF. Filled out from reference TRBV19 and TRBJ1-1, the complete variable domain reads DGGITQSPKYLFRKEGQNVTLSCEQNLNHDAMYWYRQDPGQGLRLIYYSQIVNDFQKGDIAEGYSVSREKKESFPLTVTSAQKNPTAFYLCASRYRDEMNTEAFFGQGTRLTVV.

The V call is TRBV5-1, the J call TRBJ1-2, with 10 nucleotides matching TRBD1. The CDR3 has 15 amino acids. Germline trimming cut 3 bases from V and 6 bases from J; bases unmatched to any gene: 8. Germline-derived CDR1 and CDR2 are SGHRS and YFSETQ. CDR3 in DNA: TGCGCCAGCAGCTCCAAGACAGGGACAGGGGATGGCTACACCTTC. It codes for CASSSKTGTGDGYTF.

This clone was detected once. This rearrangement joins TRBV7-9 to TRBJ2-1; D is perhaps TRBD2 (7 bases). Trimming shortened V by 5 bases and J by 8 bases, and 16 bases separated the two germline ends. Germline loops: CDR1 SEHNR, CDR2 FQNEAQ (reference sequence). The CDR3 extends over 14 amino acids. The CDR3 sequence: CASSPLGGRDEQFF. The DNA for the CDR3 is TGTGCCAGCAGCCCCCTGGGGGGGCGGGATGAGCAGTTCTTC. Supplemented by reference TRBV7-9 and TRBJ2-1, the full variable domain reads DTGVSQNPRHKITKRGQNVTFRCDPISEHNRLYWYRQTLGQGPEFLTYFQNEAQLEKSRLLSDRFSAERPKGSFSTLEIQRTEQGDSAMYLCASSPLGGRDEQFFGPGTRLTVL.

CDR3 sequence: CASSLTSGGRGTEAFF. The CDR3 DNA reads as TGTGCCAGCTCATTAACCTCGGGGGGCAGGGGTACTGAAGCTTTCTTT. J is TRBJ1-1 and V is TRBV18; D might be TRBD1 (6 bases). Germline V gene data show CDR1 as KGHSH and CDR2 as LQKENI. Between the trimmed V and J ends, which lost 5 bases and 5 bases, there was a span of 21 bases. This CDR3 region has 16 residues.

The gene calls are TRBV27 and TRBJ2-7, with D unresolved. Germline assignment: CDR1 MNHEY and CDR2 SMNVEV (reference sequence). CDR3 length: 15 residues. Trimming cost V 8 bases and J 4 bases, with 21 bases left between them. CDR3 in DNA: TGTGCCAGCTCCTTGAGCGCGTACGTCTCTTACGAGCAGTACTTC. Its translation is CASSLSAYVSYEQYF.

The chain carries TRBV4-1 and TRBJ1-6; D may be TRBD1 (5 bases). V dropped 2 bases and J dropped 9 bases, with 11 bases sitting between them. This CDR3 has 14 residues. In germline, CDR1 is MGHRA, CDR2 YSYEKL. Here the CDR3 reads CASSQFQGFSPLHF. CDR3 sequence (DNA): TGCGCCAGCAGCCAATTTCAGGGATTTTCACCCCTCCACTTT.

The rearrangement joins TRBV19 to TRBJ2-7, with TRBD1 identical over 10 bases. Germline lookup yields CDR1 LNHDA and CDR2 SQIVND (reference sequence). V shed 6 bases, J shed 4 bases, and the junction held 6 bases outside the gene matches. The CDR3 contains 14 residues. This chain's CDR3 is CASRRTGGFYEQYF. The CDR3 DNA is TGTGCCAGTAGAAGGACAGGGGGGTTTTACGAGCAGTACTTC.

The chain employs TRBV6-5 and TRBJ2-5; TRBD1 might be the D (6 bases). The CDR3 is 12 residues long. Looked up from germline, CDR1 is MNHEY and CDR2 is SVGAGI. V lost 8 bases, J lost 5 bases, and 12 bases lay in between. CDR3 sequence: CASRQAGETQYF. CDR3 in DNA: TGTGCCAGCCGACAGGCCGGGGAGACCCAGTACTTC.

The chain recombines TRBV29-1 with TRBJ1-2; D may be TRBD1 (6 bases). The V end was cut by 8 bases, the J end by 7 bases, with 17 bases between. Per the germline V gene, CDR1 is SQVTM and CDR2 is ANQGSEA. This CDR3 has 12 amino acids. The CDR3 here is CSHSAGQSGYTF. The CDR3 bases are TGCAGCCACTCAGCGGGACAATCTGGCTACACCTTC. The variable domain in full, with the rest retrieved from reference TRBV29-1 and TRBJ1-2, is SAVISQKPSRDICQRGTSLTIQCQVDSQVTMMFWYRQQPGQSLTLIATANQGSEATYESGFVIDKFPISRPNLTFSTLTVSNMSPEDSSIYLCSHSAGQSGYTFGSGTRLTVV.

This clone has a single count. This chain uses TRBV6-6 with TRBJ2-7; 7 nucleotides line up with TRBD1. Per germline, CDR1 MNHNY and CDR2 SVGAGI (reference sequence). The CDR3 consists of 14 residues. Trimming took 3 bases from V and 6 from J; bases not matched to a gene: 8. For the CDR3, the DNA is TGTGCCAGCAGTTATTCCCCCCAGGGGGTCGAGCAGTACTTC. It specifies CASSYSPQGVEQYF.

The rearrangement joins TRBV27 to TRBJ2-7, with TRBD2 as a possible D gene (5 bases). The CDR3 has 16 amino acids. Germline loops: CDR1 MNHEY, CDR2 SMNVEV (reference sequence). Trimming took off 0 bases at V and 4 bases at J, with 16 bases between the two ends. In DNA, the CDR3 is TGTGCCAGCAGTTTATCACTAGGCGGATCGGTATACGAGCAGTACTTC. This sequence encodes CASSLSLGGSVYEQYF.

The V call is TRBV9, the J call TRBJ2-5; TRBD2 agrees at 11 bases. This CDR3 is 14 amino acids long. In germline, CDR1 is SGDLS, CDR2 YYNGEE. Trimming took 8 bases from V and 2 from J; bases not matched to a gene: 5. The CDR3: CASSTSGAQETQYF. The CDR3 DNA is TGTGCCAGTTCGACTAGCGGGGCACAAGAGACCCAGTACTTC.

The DNA of the CDR3 is TGTGCCAGCAGCGCGCAACAGGGAGGCTACACCTTC. Its translation is CASSAQQGGYTF. The rearrangement joins TRBV9 to TRBJ1-2; D perhaps matches TRBD1 (6 bases). The CDR3 totals 12 residues. The V and J ends lost 3 bases and 8 bases respectively, with 11 bases between them. Germline V gene data show CDR1 as SGDLS and CDR2 as YYNGEE.

The genes are TRBV28 and TRBJ1-5; D is unclear. The CDR3 sequence is 15 residues long. CDR1 is MDHEN and CDR2 is SYDVKM in the germline V gene. Between the trimmed V and J ends, which lost 2 bases and 2 bases, there was a span of 10 bases. The CDR3 reads CASSLPSDGNQPQHF. CDR3 coding DNA: TGTGCCAGCAGTTTACCTAGTGACGGCAATCAGCCCCAGCATTTT.

The gene calls are TRBV7-6 and TRBJ2-1, with 8 bases that match TRBD2. Looked up from germline, CDR1 is SGHVS and CDR2 is FNYEAQ. This CDR3 contains 16 residues. The ends lost 5 bases at V and 0 bases at J; junction bases unmatched: 6. The CDR3 sequence is CASSLQTSASYNEQFF. The CDR3 coding sequence is TGTGCCAGCAGCCTACAGACTAGCGCCTCCTACAATGAGCAGTTCTTC.

This chain links TRBV7-8 with TRBJ1-5; the D gene is possibly TRBD1 (5 bases). CDR1 and CDR2 (germline): SGHVS, FQNEAQ. V shed 5 bases and J shed 8 bases, with 16 bases lying between them. The CDR3 loop spans 14 amino acids. Written as DNA, the CDR3 is TGTGCCAGCAGCGAACAAAGGGCGGGGGAGCCCCAGCATTTT. Translating it yields CASSEQRAGEPQHF.

The CDR3: CASGNNEQFF. Here the CDR3 DNA reads TGCGCCAGCGGCAACAATGAGCAGTTCTTC. This rearrangement joins TRBV5-1 to TRBJ2-1; D not resolved. The length of the CDR3 is 10 residues. V lost 7 bases and J 5 bases, leaving 4 bases between the germline ends. The V gene's germline CDR1 is SGHRS and CDR2 YFSETQ.

This chain uses TRBV5-1 with TRBJ1-1; no definite D call. The CDR3 totals 12 residues. Germline V CDR1 and CDR2: SGHRS, YFSETQ. The V end was cut by 0 bases, the J end by 5 bases, with 5 bases between. The CDR3 is CASSLDRTEAFF. CDR3 sequence (DNA): TGCGCCAGCAGCTTGGATCGGACTGAAGCTTTCTTT.